These 27 T cell receptor beta chains were sequenced from one sample in a study of multiple sclerosis patients with progressive multifocal leukoencephalopathy (dated by TCRdb to the late 2010s). The protocol used for the library was the immunoSEQ multiplex PCR assay. The table comes from immuneACCESS by way of TCRdb, which keeps in-frame sequences with V and J called. Part of the clones is missing from these tables; in studies checked, under half for an unresolved V gene and the rest for unknown reasons. For this sample the table gives 25,000 to 35,000 clones, of which roughly 89% were detected only once. Approximately 1.5% of the sample lies in the top ten. Read against the paper, the sample's time point label means: more than five months of natalizumab therapy. The treatment or condition label of this sample denotes: on natalizumab therapy at sampling. This sample comprised PBMCs, obtained from a patient treated with natalizumab. The receptors were sampled from a human donor with multiple sclerosis.

Concerning this clone: This CDR3 is also generated by other DNA sequences in the sample. The chain carries TRBV5-4 and TRBJ2-7; D perhaps matches TRBD1 (5 bases). CDR1 and CDR2 from the germline V gene are SGHNT and YYREEE (reference sequence). V lost 7 bases to trimming and J lost 0 bases, with 14 bases between them. CDR3 length: 14 residues. Here the CDR3 reads CASGLTGDSYEQYF. In DNA, the CDR3 is TGTGCCAGCGGGCTTACAGGCGACTCCTACGAGCAGTACTTC.

This clone came up a few times. The chain couples TRBV18 to TRBJ1-5, with D maybe TRBD1 (5 bases). V lost 5 bases and J lost 0, with 14 bases in between. The CDR3 length is 16 residues. Per the germline V gene, CDR1 is KGHSH and CDR2 is LQKENI. The CDR3 reads CASSSVAGNSNQPQHF. As DNA, the CDR3 is TGTGCCAGCTCAAGCGTCGCAGGGAATAGCAATCAGCCCCAGCATTTT. Full variable domain (missing parts from reference TRBV18 and TRBJ1-5): NAGVMQNPRHLVRRRGQEARLRCSPMKGHSHVYWYRQLPEEGLKFMVYLQKENIIDESGMPKERFSAEFPKEGPSILRIQQVVRGDSAAYFCASSSVAGNSNQPQHFGDGTRLSIL.

The chain links TRBV15 to TRBJ1-1, with D unclear. The CDR3 runs 15 residues. With 1 base removed from V and 0 bases from J, the gap between germline ends came to 9 bases. The germline gives CDR1 LNHNV, CDR2 YYDKDF (reference sequence). This chain's CDR3 is CATSRGAELNTEAFF. The DNA of the CDR3 is TGTGCCACCAGCAGAGGGGCAGAATTGAACACTGAAGCTTTCTTT.

This clone was picked up a small number of times. The CDR3 DNA follows: TGCGCCAGCAGCTCGGGGGGCCGGGACAGCCTTAATGAAAAACTGTTTTTT. The encoded protein is CASSSGGRDSLNEKLFF. The chain combines TRBV5-1 with TRBJ1-4; 7 nucleotides line up with TRBD1. Germline values: CDR1 SGHRS, CDR2 YFSETQ. The CDR3 is 17 amino acids. V lost 3 bases, J lost 4 bases, and 12 bases stayed unmatched. Together with reference TRBV5-1 and TRBJ1-4, the CDR3 gives the full variable domain: KAGVTQTPRYLIKTRGQQVTLSCSPISGHRSVSWYQQTPGQGLQFLFEYFSETQRNKGNFPGRFSGRQFSNSRSEMNVSTLELGDSALYLCASSSGGRDSLNEKLFFGSGTQLSVL.

As DNA, the CDR3 is TGTGCCAGCAGCCAAGGGATAGGAACTAATGAAAAACTGTTTTTT. Its protein product is CASSQGIGTNEKLFF. The chain recombines TRBV4-2 with TRBJ1-4; D gene unclear. V was trimmed by 1 base and J by 1 base, leaving 7 bases between them. Germline lookup yields CDR1 LGHNA and CDR2 YNFKEQ. CDR3 size: 15 residues.

V gene TRBV5-1 combines with J gene TRBJ2-7, with TRBD2 as a possible D gene (6 bases). CDR1 is SGHRS, CDR2 YFSETQ, per germline. This CDR3 spans 15 amino acids. V was shortened by 2 bases and J by 7 bases, with 19 bases between the two germline ends. The CDR3 loop reads CASSLLTGVGLEQYF. In DNA form, the CDR3 reads TGCGCCAGCAGCTTACTAACGGGAGTTGGACTGGAGCAGTACTTC. Supplemented by reference TRBV5-1 and TRBJ2-7, the full variable domain reads KAGVTQTPRYLIKTRGQQVTLSCSPISGHRSVSWYQQTPGQGLQFLFEYFSETQRNKGNFPGRFSGRQFSNSRSEMNVSTLELGDSALYLCASSLLTGVGLEQYFGPGTRLTVT.

J is TRBJ1-1 and V is TRBV27; 7 bases are a match to TRBD1. This CDR3 is built from 17 residues. CDR1 is MNHEY and CDR2 is SMNVEV in the germline V gene (reference sequence). Germline trimming cut 10 bases from V and 4 bases from J; bases unmatched to any gene: 21. CDR3 amino acids: CATAIRGRVWGPTEAFF. The CDR3 DNA reads TGTGCCACAGCAATTAGGGGGCGAGTGTGGGGGCCCACTGAAGCTTTCTTT.

In regard to this clone: One junction end disagrees with the germline gene, perhaps due to a read error. The sample holds other DNA sequences that translate to the same CDR3. The chain joins TRBV7-9 to TRBJ2-7; 8 bases are a match to TRBD1. The CDR3 totals 15 residues. CDR1 SEHNR and CDR2 FQNEAQ come from the germline V gene (reference sequence). CDR3 DNA sequence: TGTGCCAGCAGCTTTTGGACGGACAGGGCCTATGAGCAGTACTTC. This gives the protein CASSFWTDRAYEQYF.

V gene TRBV5-1 combines with J gene TRBJ2-1; D is unresolved. The CDR3 extends over 13 amino acids. V was trimmed by 0 bases and J by 6 bases, leaving 7 bases between them. Germline V gene data show CDR1 as SGHRS and CDR2 as YFSETQ. The CDR3 protein is CASSLVRSNEQFF. The CDR3 nucleotides are TGCGCCAGCAGCTTGGTACGTAGCAATGAGCAGTTCTTC.

V is TRBV18 and J is TRBJ2-1, with 11 bases aligning to TRBD1. Germline CDR1 KGHSH, CDR2 LQKENI. CDR3 length: 15 amino acids. V lost 6 bases to trimming and J lost 7 bases; unmatched junction nucleotides: 8. The CDR3 DNA is TGTGCCAGCTCTTCCGGGACAGGGGGTTTAAATGAGCAGTTCTTC. Protein sequence: CASSSGTGGLNEQFF.

DNA for the CDR3: TGCGCCAGCAGCTTTCTGGCAGCGACACCGACTGAAGCTTTCTTT. Translation: CASSFLAATPTEAFF. The genes are TRBV5-1 and TRBJ1-1; D gene ambiguous. Trimming removed 2 bases from V and 5 bases from J, with 16 bases in between. There are 15 residues in the CDR3. Per the germline V gene, CDR1 is SGHRS and CDR2 is YFSETQ.

This clone was seen just once. V gene TRBV5-4 combines with J gene TRBJ2-3, with TRBD2 identical over 10 bases. The germline CDR1 and CDR2 sequences are SGHNT and YYREEE (reference sequence). Losses at the gene ends were 1 base for V and 8 bases for J; bases not matched to a gene: 7. The CDR3 is 15 residues long. The CDR3 DNA reads as TGTGCCAGCAGCTTGTCTAGCGGGAGCGGGGGTACGCAGTATTTT. It codes for CASSLSSGSGGTQYF. Looking up the rest from reference TRBV5-4 and TRBJ2-3 gives the full variable domain: ETGVTQSPTHLIKTRGQQVTLRCSSQSGHNTVSWYQQALGQGPQFIFQYYREEENGRGNFPPRFSGLQFPNYSSELNVNALELDDSALYLCASSLSSGSGGTQYFGPGTRLTVL.

This clone was counted once. The gene calls are TRBV4-2 and TRBJ2-2; no reliable D call. Germline CDR1 reads LGHNA; CDR2 reads YNFKEQ. This CDR3 comprises 13 residues. The V end lost 0 bases, the J end lost 6 bases, and 5 bases lay between the germline ends. This chain's CDR3 is CASSQDAPGELFF. CDR3 in DNA: TGTGCCAGCAGCCAAGATGCCCCCGGGGAGCTGTTTTTT.

The rearrangement joins TRBV9 to TRBJ1-2; D is unclear. The V gene lost 6 bases and the J gene lost 5 bases, with 17 bases spanning the gap. The germline gives CDR1 SGDLS, CDR2 YYNGEE. The CDR3 is 14 residues long. This CDR3 is CASTLRTVDYGYTF. In DNA form, the CDR3 reads TGTGCCAGCACCCTCCGGACGGTAGATTATGGCTACACCTTC.

The chain links TRBV18 to TRBJ2-1; the D gene is possibly TRBD2 (7 bases). The CDR3 totals 16 residues. V was cut by 3 bases and J by 8 bases, with 20 bases left in between. Germline values: CDR1 KGHSH, CDR2 LQKENI. In DNA, the CDR3 is TGTGCCAGCTCACCCCCAGGGGCGGGAGAGAACGATGAGCAGTTCTTC. It yields the protein CASSPPGAGENDEQFF.

This clone was found once. This chain uses TRBV6-1 with TRBJ2-7; TRBD2 matches 11 bases. Germline V gives CDR1 MNHNS, CDR2 SASEGT. The trim removed 7 bases at V and 2 bases at J, leaving 4 bases unmatched. The CDR3 sequence is 14 residues long. The CDR3 bases are TGTGCCAGCAACATAGCGGGAGGGCCCTACGAGCAGTACTTC. As protein: CASNIAGGPYEQYF.

The rearrangement joins TRBV10-3 to TRBJ1-2, with D possibly TRBD1 on 5 matching bases. The CDR3 has 15 amino acids. V was cut by 6 bases and J by 2 bases, with 16 bases left in between. Germline values: CDR1 ENHRY, CDR2 SYGVKD. The CDR3 loop is CAIRIDGGTNYGYTF. In DNA form, the CDR3 reads TGTGCCATCAGAATAGACGGGGGGACGAACTATGGCTACACCTTC.

This chain uses TRBV21-1 with TRBJ2-3; TRBD1 is the table's D call and was not checked against the DNA. TRBV21-1 is listed as a pseudogene. The CDR3 has 15 amino acids. CDR3 residues: CASSKGEQGANTQYF. In nucleotides, the CDR3 is TGTGCCAGCAGCAAAGGGGAACAGGGGGCGAATACGCAGTATTTT.

The rearrangement joins TRBV12-5 to TRBJ2-3; D gene uncertain. CDR1 LGHNT and CDR2 FRNRAP come from the germline V gene. V was shortened by 3 bases and J by 5 bases, with 15 bases between the two germline ends. The CDR3 is 15 amino acids. DNA of the CDR3: TGTGCTAGTGGTTTACCGGGCACCCGCGGAGATACGCAGTATTTT. Protein sequence: CASGLPGTRGDTQYF. Looking up the rest from reference TRBV12-5 and TRBJ2-3 gives the full variable domain: DARVTQTPRHKVTEMGQEVTMRCQPILGHNTVFWYRQTMMQGLELLAYFRNRAPLDDSGMPKDRFSAEMPDATLATLKIQPSEPRDSAVYFCASGLPGTRGDTQYFGPGTRLTVL.

This chain links TRBV10-3 with TRBJ2-5, with 8 nucleotides matching TRBD2. V was pared by 6 bases and J by 4 bases, with 4 bases of the junction left unmatched. Germline CDR1 reads ENHRY; CDR2 reads SYGVKD. The CDR3 loop spans 13 amino acids. The chain's CDR3 is CAISQTSAETQYF. Here the CDR3 DNA reads TGTGCCATCAGCCAGACTAGCGCAGAGACCCAGTACTTC.

This chain connects TRBV9 to TRBJ2-2, with 12 bases aligning to TRBD2. J lost 7 bases, V lost 0 bases, and 4 bases had no gene match. The CDR3 covers 16 residues. Germline CDR1 reads SGDLS; CDR2 reads YYNGEE. CDR3 sequence: CASSVASGRAFGELFF. Written as DNA, the CDR3 is TGTGCCAGCAGCGTAGCTAGCGGGAGGGCCTTCGGGGAGCTGTTTTTT.

The V gene is TRBV7-9, the J gene TRBJ1-1; a possible D gene is TRBD1 (6 bases). The germline V gene has CDR1 SEHNR and CDR2 FQNEAQ (reference sequence). The V gene lost 8 bases and the J gene lost 0 bases, with 7 bases spanning the gap. The CDR3 contains 12 residues. CDR3 sequence reads: CASGTMNTEAFF. The CDR3 nucleotides are TGTGCCAGCGGGACAATGAACACTGAAGCTTTCTTT.

The CDR3 nucleotides read TGCAGCGTTGCAAAGACAGGCCGAGCTAACTATGGCTACACCTTC. Protein: CSVAKTGRANYGYTF. V gene TRBV29-1 combines with J gene TRBJ1-2; perhaps TRBD1 as D (6 bases). The CDR3 consists of 15 residues. From germline, CDR1 is SQVTM and CDR2 ANQGSEA. V shed 4 bases and J shed 0 bases, with 15 bases lying between them.

This clone has a handful of counts. The chain joins TRBV19 to TRBJ1-1; no definite D call. Trimming shortened V by 5 bases and J by 1 base, and 5 bases separated the two germline ends. Germline CDR1 LNHDA, CDR2 SQIVND (reference sequence). The CDR3 runs 12 residues. The CDR3 is CASSWQNTEAFF. The CDR3 coding sequence is TGTGCCAGTAGTTGGCAGAACACTGAAGCTTTCTTT.

This clone was seen just once. The J gene is TRBJ2-1, the V gene TRBV11-3; D unresolved. V was cut by 0 bases and J by 5 bases, with 5 bases left in between. From germline, CDR1 is SGHNT and CDR2 YENEEA. The CDR3 sequence is 13 residues long. The CDR3: CASSLDVDNEQFF. The CDR3, as DNA: TGTGCCAGCAGCTTAGATGTGGACAATGAGCAGTTCTTC.

The V call is TRBV18, the J call TRBJ2-5; D unresolved. The end of the DNA is better explained by TRBJ2-7, so the J call may be wrong. This CDR3 has 13 residues. Germline-derived CDR1 and CDR2 are KGHSH and LQKENI. CDR3 amino acids: CASSPLLAYEQYF. The CDR3 DNA reads as TGTGCCAGCTCACCACTTCTAGCCTACGAGCAGTACTTC.

CDR3 in amino acids: CATSRVHLGAKGSYEQYF. The DNA of the CDR3 is TGTGCCACCAGCAGAGTCCACCTGGGCGCTAAGGGGTCCTACGAGCAGTACTTC. The J gene is TRBJ2-7, the V gene TRBV15, with D maybe TRBD1 (5 bases). Per the germline V gene, CDR1 is LNHNV and CDR2 is YYDKDF (reference sequence). The CDR3 covers 18 residues. Between the trimmed V and J ends, which lost 1 base and 1 base, there was a span of 20 bases.